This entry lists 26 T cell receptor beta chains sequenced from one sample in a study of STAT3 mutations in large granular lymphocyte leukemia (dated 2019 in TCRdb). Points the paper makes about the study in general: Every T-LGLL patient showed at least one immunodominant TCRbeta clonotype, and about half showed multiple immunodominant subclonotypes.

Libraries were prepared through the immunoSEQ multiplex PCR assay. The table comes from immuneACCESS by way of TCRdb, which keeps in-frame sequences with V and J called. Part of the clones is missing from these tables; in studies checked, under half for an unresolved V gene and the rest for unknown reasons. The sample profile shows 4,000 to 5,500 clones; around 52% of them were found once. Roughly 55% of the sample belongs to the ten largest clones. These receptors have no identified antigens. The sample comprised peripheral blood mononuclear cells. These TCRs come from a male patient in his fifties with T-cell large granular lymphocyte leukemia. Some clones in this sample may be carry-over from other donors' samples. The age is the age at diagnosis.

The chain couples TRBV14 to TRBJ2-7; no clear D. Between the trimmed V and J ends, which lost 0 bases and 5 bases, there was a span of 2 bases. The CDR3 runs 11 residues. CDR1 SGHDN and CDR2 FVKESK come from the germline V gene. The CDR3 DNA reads TGTGCCAGCAGCCAAGACCACGAGCAGTACTTC. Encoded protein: CASSQDHEQYF.

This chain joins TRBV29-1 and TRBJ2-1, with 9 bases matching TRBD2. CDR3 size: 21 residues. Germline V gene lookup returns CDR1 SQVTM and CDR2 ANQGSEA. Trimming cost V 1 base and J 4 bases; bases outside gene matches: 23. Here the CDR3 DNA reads TGCAGCGTTGAAGCCTACAACCGGGACAGTCCCTATAGCGGGGGTTACAATGAGCAGTTCTTC. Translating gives CSVEAYNRDSPYSGGYNEQFF.

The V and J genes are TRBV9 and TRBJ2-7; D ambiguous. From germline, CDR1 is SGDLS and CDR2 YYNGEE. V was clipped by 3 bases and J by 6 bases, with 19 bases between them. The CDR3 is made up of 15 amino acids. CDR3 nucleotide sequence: TGTGCCAGCAGCGGCCCTCTATCCCCGACGGGCGAGCAGTACTTC. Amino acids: CASSGPLSPTGEQYF. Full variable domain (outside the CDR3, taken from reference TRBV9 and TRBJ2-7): DSGVTQTPKHLITATGQRVTLRCSPRSGDLSVYWYQQSLDQGLQFLIQYYNGEERAKGNILERFSAQQFPDLHSELNLSSLELGDSALYFCASSGPLSPTGEQYFGPGTRLTVT.

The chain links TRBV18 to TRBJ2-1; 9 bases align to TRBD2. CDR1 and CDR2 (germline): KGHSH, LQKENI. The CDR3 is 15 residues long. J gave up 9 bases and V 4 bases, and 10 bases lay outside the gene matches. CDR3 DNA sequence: TGTGCCAGCTCACTCAAAGCGGGAGGAGGTGGTGAGCAGTTCTTC. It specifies CASSLKAGGGGEQFF.

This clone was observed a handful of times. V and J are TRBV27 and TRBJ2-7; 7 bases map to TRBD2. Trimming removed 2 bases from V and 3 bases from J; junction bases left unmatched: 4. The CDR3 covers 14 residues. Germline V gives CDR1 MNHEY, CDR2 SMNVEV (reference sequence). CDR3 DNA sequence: TGTGCCAGCAGTTTAAACCCTAGCGGCTACGAGCAGTACTTC. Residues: CASSLNPSGYEQYF.

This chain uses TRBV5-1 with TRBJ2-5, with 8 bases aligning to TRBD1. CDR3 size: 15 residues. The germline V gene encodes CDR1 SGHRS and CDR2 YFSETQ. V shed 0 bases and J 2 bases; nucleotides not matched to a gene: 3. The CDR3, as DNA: TGCGCCAGCAGCTTGGGGGGACAGGATCAAGAGACCCAGTACTTC. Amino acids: CASSLGGQDQETQYF.

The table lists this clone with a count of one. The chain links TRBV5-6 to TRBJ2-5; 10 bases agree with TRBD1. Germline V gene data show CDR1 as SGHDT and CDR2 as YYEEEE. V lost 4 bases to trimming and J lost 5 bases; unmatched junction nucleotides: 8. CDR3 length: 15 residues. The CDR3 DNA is TGTGCCAGCAGCCCCGCCGGGACAGGGGTGGAGACCCAGTACTTC. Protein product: CASSPAGTGVETQYF.

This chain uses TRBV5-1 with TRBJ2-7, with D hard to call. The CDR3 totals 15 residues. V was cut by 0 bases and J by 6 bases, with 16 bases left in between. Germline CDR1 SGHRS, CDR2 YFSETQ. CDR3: CASSLGPSDRFEQYF. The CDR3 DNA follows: TGCGCCAGCAGCTTGGGGCCTTCTGACCGCTTCGAGCAGTACTTC.

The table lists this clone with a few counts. CDR3 nucleotides: TGTGCCTGGAGTTTTGGGGCTAACCGATCTAGCACAGATACGCAGTATTTT. This translates into CAWSFGANRSSTDTQYF. The J gene is TRBJ2-3, the V gene TRBV30, with D tentatively TRBD1 (5 bases). Trimming took 2 bases from V and 0 from J, leaving 18 bases between them. The CDR3 totals 17 residues. CDR1 is GTSNPN and CDR2 is SVGIG in the germline V gene (reference sequence). Filled out from reference TRBV30 and TRBJ2-3, the complete variable domain reads SQTIHQWPATLVQPVGSPLSLECTVEGTSNPNLYWYRQAAGRGLQLLFYSVGIGQISSEVPQNLSASRPQDRQFILSSKKLLLSDSGFYLCAWSFGANRSSTDTQYFGPGTRLTVL.

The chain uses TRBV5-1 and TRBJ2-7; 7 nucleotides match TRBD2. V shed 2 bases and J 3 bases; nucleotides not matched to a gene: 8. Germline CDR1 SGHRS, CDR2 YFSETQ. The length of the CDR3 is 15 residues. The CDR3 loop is CASSFFSSGNYEQYF. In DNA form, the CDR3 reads TGCGCCAGCAGCTTTTTCTCTAGCGGCAACTACGAGCAGTACTTC.

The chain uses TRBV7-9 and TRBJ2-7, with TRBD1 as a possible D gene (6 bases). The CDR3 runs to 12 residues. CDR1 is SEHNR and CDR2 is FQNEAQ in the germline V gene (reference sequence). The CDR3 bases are TGTGCCAGCAGCTCACCCACAGGGTCAAACAAGGTC. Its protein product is CASSSPTGSNKV.

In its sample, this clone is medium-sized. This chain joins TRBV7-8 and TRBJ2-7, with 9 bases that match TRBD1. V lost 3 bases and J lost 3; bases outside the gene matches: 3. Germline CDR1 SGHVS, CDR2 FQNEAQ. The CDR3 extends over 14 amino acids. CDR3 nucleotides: TGTGCCAGCAGCTTGCCGGGACAGGGCTACGAGCAGTACTTC. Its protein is CASSLPGQGYEQYF. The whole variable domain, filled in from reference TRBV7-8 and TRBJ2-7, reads GAGVSQSPRYKVAKRGQDVALRCDPISGHVSLFWYQQALGQGPEFLTYFQNEAQLDKSGLPSDRFFAERPEGSVSTLKIQRTQQEDSAVYLCASSLPGQGYEQYFGPGTRLTVT.

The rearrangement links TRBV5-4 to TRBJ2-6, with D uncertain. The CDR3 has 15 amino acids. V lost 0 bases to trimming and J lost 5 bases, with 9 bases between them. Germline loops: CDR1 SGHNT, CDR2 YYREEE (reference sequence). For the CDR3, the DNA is TGTGCCAGCAGCTTGGAGGGATCTAGGGCCAACGTCCTGACTTTC. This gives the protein CASSLEGSRANVLTF.

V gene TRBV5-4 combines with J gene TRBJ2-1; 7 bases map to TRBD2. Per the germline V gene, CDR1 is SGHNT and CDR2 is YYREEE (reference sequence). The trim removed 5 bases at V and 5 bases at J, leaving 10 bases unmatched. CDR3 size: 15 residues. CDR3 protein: CASRIRAGDHNEQFF. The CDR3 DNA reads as TGTGCCAGCAGGATACGGGCGGGAGACCACAATGAGCAGTTCTTC.

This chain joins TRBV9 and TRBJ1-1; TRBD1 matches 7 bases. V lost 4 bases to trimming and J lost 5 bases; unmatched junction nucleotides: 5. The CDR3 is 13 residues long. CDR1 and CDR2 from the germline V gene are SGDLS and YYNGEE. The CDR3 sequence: CASSITGETEAFF. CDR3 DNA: TGTGCCAGCAGCATCACAGGGGAAACTGAAGCTTTCTTT.

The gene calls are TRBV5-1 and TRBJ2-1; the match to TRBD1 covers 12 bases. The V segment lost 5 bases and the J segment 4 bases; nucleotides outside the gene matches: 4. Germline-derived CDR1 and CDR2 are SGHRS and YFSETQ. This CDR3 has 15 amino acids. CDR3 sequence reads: CASRRDRGLYNEQFF. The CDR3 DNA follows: TGCGCCAGCAGAAGGGACAGGGGGCTTTACAATGAGCAGTTCTTC.

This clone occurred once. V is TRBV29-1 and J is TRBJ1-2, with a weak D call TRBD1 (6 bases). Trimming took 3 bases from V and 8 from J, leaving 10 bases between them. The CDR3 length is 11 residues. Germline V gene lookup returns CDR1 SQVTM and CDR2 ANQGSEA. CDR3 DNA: TGCAGCGTTGATAACAGGGAGGGCTACACCTTC. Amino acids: CSVDNREGYTF.

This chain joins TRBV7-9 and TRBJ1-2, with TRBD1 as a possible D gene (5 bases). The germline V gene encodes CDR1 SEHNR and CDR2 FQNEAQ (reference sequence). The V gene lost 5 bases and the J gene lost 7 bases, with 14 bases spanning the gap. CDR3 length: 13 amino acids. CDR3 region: CASSRTPGSGYTF. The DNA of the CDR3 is TGTGCCAGCAGCCGGACTCCAGGGTCTGGCTACACCTTC.

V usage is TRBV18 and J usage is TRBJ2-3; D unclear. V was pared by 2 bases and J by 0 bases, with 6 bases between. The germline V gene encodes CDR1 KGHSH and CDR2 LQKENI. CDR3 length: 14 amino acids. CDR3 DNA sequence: TGTGCCAGCTCACCAGGCAGAAGCACAGATACGCAGTATTTT. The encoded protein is CASSPGRSTDTQYF.

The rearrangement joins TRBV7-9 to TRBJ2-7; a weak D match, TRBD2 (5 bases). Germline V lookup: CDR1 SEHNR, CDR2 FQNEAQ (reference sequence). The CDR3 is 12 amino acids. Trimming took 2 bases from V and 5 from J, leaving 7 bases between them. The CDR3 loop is CASSLSGDEQYF. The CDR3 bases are TGTGCCAGCAGCTTATCCGGGGACGAGCAGTACTTC. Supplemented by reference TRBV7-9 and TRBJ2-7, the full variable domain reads DTGVSQNPRHKITKRGQNVTFRCDPISEHNRLYWYRQTLGQGPEFLTYFQNEAQLEKSRLLSDRFSAERPKGSFSTLEIQRTEQGDSAMYLCASSLSGDEQYFGPGTRLTVT.

The CDR3 spells CASSSTSENEQYF. Here the CDR3 DNA reads TGTGCCAGCAGTTCTACTAGCGAGAACGAGCAGTACTTC. V usage is TRBV27 and J usage is TRBJ2-7, with 7 bases aligning to TRBD2. The germline V gene has CDR1 MNHEY and CDR2 SMNVEV (reference sequence). The CDR3 loop spans 13 amino acids. V shed 4 bases, J shed 5 bases, and the junction held 5 bases outside the gene matches.

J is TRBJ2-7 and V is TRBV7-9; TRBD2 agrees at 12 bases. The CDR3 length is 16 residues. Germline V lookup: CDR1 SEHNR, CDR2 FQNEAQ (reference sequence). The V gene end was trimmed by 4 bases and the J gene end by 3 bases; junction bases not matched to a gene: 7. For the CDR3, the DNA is TGTGCCAGCAGCTCACCGACTAGCGGGAGATTCTACGAGCAGTACTTC. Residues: CASSSPTSGRFYEQYF. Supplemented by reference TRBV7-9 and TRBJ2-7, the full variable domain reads DTGVSQNPRHKITKRGQNVTFRCDPISEHNRLYWYRQTLGQGPEFLTYFQNEAQLEKSRLLSDRFSAERPKGSFSTLEIQRTEQGDSAMYLCASSSPTSGRFYEQYFGPGTRLTVT.

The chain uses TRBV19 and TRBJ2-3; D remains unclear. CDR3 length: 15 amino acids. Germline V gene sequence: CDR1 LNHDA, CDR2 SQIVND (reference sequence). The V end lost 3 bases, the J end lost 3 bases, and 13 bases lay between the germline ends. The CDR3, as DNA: TGTGCCAGTAGTATTAGGACGGATTTTACAGATACGCAGTATTTT. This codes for CASSIRTDFTDTQYF.

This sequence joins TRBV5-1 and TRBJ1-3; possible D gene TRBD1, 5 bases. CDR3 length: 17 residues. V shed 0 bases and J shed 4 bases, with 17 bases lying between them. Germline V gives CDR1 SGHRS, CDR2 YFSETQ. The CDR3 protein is CASSLGPGPENGNTIYF. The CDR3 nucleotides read TGCGCCAGCAGCTTGGGCCCGGGACCCGAGAACGGAAACACCATATATTTT. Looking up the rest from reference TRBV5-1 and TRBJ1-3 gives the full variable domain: KAGVTQTPRYLIKTRGQQVTLSCSPISGHRSVSWYQQTPGQGLQFLFEYFSETQRNKGNFPGRFSGRQFSNSRSEMNVSTLELGDSALYLCASSLGPGPENGNTIYFGEGSWLTVV.

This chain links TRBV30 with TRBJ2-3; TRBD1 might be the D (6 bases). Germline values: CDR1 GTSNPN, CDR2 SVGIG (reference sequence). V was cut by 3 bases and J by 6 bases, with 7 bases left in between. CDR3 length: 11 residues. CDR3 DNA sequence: TGTGCCTGGAGCGGACAGGATACGCAGTATTTT. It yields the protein CAWSGQDTQYF.

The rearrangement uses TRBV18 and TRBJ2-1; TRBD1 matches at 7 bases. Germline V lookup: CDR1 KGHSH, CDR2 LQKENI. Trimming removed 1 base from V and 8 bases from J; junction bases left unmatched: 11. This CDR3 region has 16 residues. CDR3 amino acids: CASSPQGQYVSDEQFF. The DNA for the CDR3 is TGTGCCAGCTCACCACAGGGACAGTACGTATCCGATGAGCAGTTCTTC.